The rows below give T cell receptor beta chains drawn from one sample of a study of blood T cell repertoires in COVID-19. Clones were read by immunoSEQ multiplex PCR, and TCRdb kept only the in-frame ones, dropping some. The sample holds around 300,000 clones, around 87% seen once. The specimen was peripheral blood. These receptors were collected from a woman in her 50s with active or convalescent COVID-19. CDR3s include the opening cysteine and the closing phenylalanine or tryptophan. D genes are given only for firm matches. Only some rows state a clone size, as once, few, many or a class for expanded clones.

CAISESDRFNEKLFF	TGTGCCATCAGTGAGTCCGACAGGTTTAATGAAAAACTGTTTTTT	-	-	TRBV10-3	TRBJ1-4
CASSHKPLGVGLKNEQFF	TGTGCCAGCAGCCACAAGCCCCTAGGGGTAGGCCTGAAGAATGAGCAGTTCTTC	few	-	TRBV14	TRBJ2-1
CATSRDRRQGARGYTF	TGTGCCACCAGCAGAGACCGGAGGCAGGGGGCGAGGGGCTACACCTTC	-	TRBD1	TRBV15	TRBJ1-2
CASSSDARAEQYF	TGTGCCAGCAGCTCTGACGCCAGGGCCGAGCAGTACTTC	once	-	TRBV7-3	TRBJ2-7
CASSQGGPQHF	TGTGCCAGCAGCCAAGGAGGGCCCCAGCATTTT	-	-	TRBV3-1/TRBV3-2	TRBJ1-5
CASSLAENQPQHF	TGTGCCAGCAGCTTAGCCGAGAATCAGCCCCAGCATTTT	-	-	TRBV11-2	TRBJ1-5
CASSLWGRRETQYF	TGTGCCAGCAGTTTATGGGGGCGACGAGAGACCCAGTACTTC	-	-	TRBV27	TRBJ2-5
CASSQDLGFTGGTETQYF	TGCGCCAGCAGCCAAGATCTAGGATTTACAGGGGGCACGGAGACCCAGTACTTC	-	TRBD1	TRBV4-1	TRBJ2-5
CASRVSLAGGAWEQYF	TGTGCCAGCAGAGTTTCCTTAGCGGGAGGGGCGTGGGAGCAGTACTTC	-	TRBD2	TRBV6-6	TRBJ2-7
CASSPTIRRAGTGELFF	TGTGCCAGCAGCCCGACCATCCGAAGGGCGGGCACCGGGGAGCTGTTTTTT	-	-	TRBV3-1/TRBV3-2	TRBJ2-2
CASSLWVGGSPYEQYF	TGTGCCAGCAGCTTATGGGTGGGTGGGAGTCCCTACGAGCAGTACTTC	-	-	TRBV13	TRBJ2-7
CASSLPQGGGEKLFF	TGTGCCAGCAGCTTACCTCAGGGGGGTGGTGAAAAACTGTTTTTT	-	TRBD1	TRBV7-8	TRBJ1-4
CASSQDNIPTEAFF	TGCGCCAGCAGCCAAGATAACATACCCACTGAAGCTTTCTTT	-	-	TRBV4-1	TRBJ1-1
CATILREGVFSYEQYF	TGTGCCACCATTTTGAGGGAGGGTGTCTTCTCCTACGAGCAGTACTTC	-	TRBD2	TRBV15	TRBJ2-7
CASSLGPTGAYQETQYF	TGTGCCAGCAGCTTAGGCCCCACAGGGGCGTACCAAGAGACCCAGTACTTC	-	TRBD1	TRBV11-3	TRBJ2-5
CASSESEAGANVLTF	TGTGCCAGCAGTGAGTCAGAGGCTGGGGCCAACGTCCTGACTTTC	-	-	TRBV2	TRBJ2-6
CASSANRGLQETQYF	TGTGCCAGCAGTGCGAACAGGGGGCTCCAAGAGACCCAGTACTTC	-	TRBD1	TRBV2	TRBJ2-5
CASSLLAGGPETQYF	TGCGCCAGCAGCTTGCTAGCGGGAGGGCCTGAGACCCAGTACTTC	few	TRBD2	TRBV5-1	TRBJ2-5
CSARPVTEAFF	TGCAGTGCTAGACCGGTCACTGAAGCTTTCTTT	-	-	TRBV20-1	TRBJ1-1
CASSYSAGINTEAFF	TGTGCCAGCAGTTACTCGGCAGGCATAAACACTGAAGCTTTCTTT	-	-	TRBV6-5	TRBJ1-1
CAWGGQLYEQYF	TGTGCCTGGGGGGGACAACTCTACGAGCAGTACTTC	-	-	TRBV30	TRBJ2-7
CATNLPRTGFEGTGELFF	TGTGCCACAAACCTCCCCAGGACAGGCTTTGAGGGCACCGGGGAGCTGTTTTTT	-	TRBD1	TRBV7-9	TRBJ2-2
CASSQDILRLAGRQSSYEQYF	TGCGCCAGCAGCCAAGATATCCTCCGGCTAGCGGGGCGACAGAGCTCCTACGAGCAGTACTTC	-	TRBD2	TRBV4-3	TRBJ2-7
CASSAGSAGDNTGELFF	TGTGCCAGCAGTGCGGGATCAGCGGGAGACAACACCGGGGAGCTGTTTTTT	once	TRBD2	TRBV6-4	TRBJ2-2
CASSLAGGDTQYF	TGTGCCAGCAGCTTAGCGGGGGGAGATACGCAGTATTTT	-	-	TRBV7-2	TRBJ2-3
CSVQGSTGELFF	TGCAGCGTACAGGGTTCGACCGGGGAGCTGTTTTTT	-	-	TRBV29-1	TRBJ2-2
CAFTQITTGRYGYTF	TGTGCCTTCACCCAAATAACGACAGGGCGCTATGGCTACACCTTC	-	TRBD1	TRBV30	TRBJ1-2
CASSEDRFRLLGNTIYF	TGCGCCAGCAGCGAGGACAGGTTTCGCCTTCTCGGAAACACCATATATTTT	-	TRBD1	TRBV5-1	TRBJ1-3
CASSRRTVGLDGYTF	TGTGCCAGTAGTCGACGGACAGTGGGGCTAGATGGCTACACCTTC	-	-	TRBV19	TRBJ1-2
CASSAYREQPQGYTF	TGTGCCAGTAGTGCGTACAGGGAGCAACCCCAAGGCTACACCTTC	-	-	TRBV19	TRBJ1-2
CASSPPTPIREQFF	TGTGCCAGCTCACCCCCGACTCCAATTCGTGAGCAGTTCTTC	-	-	TRBV18	TRBJ2-1
CASSPTSPSTGTYNSPLHF	TGCGCCAGCAGCCCAACAAGTCCCTCCACCGGGACATACAATTCACCCCTCCACTTT	few	-	TRBV4-1	TRBJ1-6
CASSHSGLAGGHADTQYF	TGTGCCAGCAGCCACTCGGGACTAGCGGGGGGGCATGCAGATACGCAGTATTTT	-	TRBD2	TRBV7-2	TRBJ2-3
CASSLRLGQGEKLFF	TGTGCCAGCAGTTTACGTTTGGGACAGGGCGAAAAACTGTTTTTT	few	TRBD1	TRBV28	TRBJ1-4
CASSVDPGGGTEAFF	TGTGCCAGCAGCGTCGACCCGGGGGGAGGCACTGAAGCTTTCTTT	-	-	TRBV9	TRBJ1-1
CAIRGTVLYGYTF	TGTGCCATCAGAGGGACAGTCCTTTATGGCTACACCTTC	-	TRBD1	TRBV10-3	TRBJ1-2
CASSSSGGGSGGYTF	TGTGCCAGCAGCTCCTCCGGGGGGGGAAGCGGAGGCTACACCTTC	-	-	TRBV7-6	TRBJ1-2
CASSPSPGETQYF	TGTGCCAGCAGCCCGAGCCCGGGAGAGACCCAGTACTTC	-	-	TRBV6-5	TRBJ2-5
CASSPSGRSHEQFF	TGTGCCAGCAGCCCAAGCGGGAGGTCCCATGAGCAGTTCTTC	-	TRBD2	TRBV3-1/TRBV3-2	TRBJ2-1
CASSQERQWETQYF	TGCGCCAGCAGCCAAGAACGTCAGTGGGAGACCCAGTACTTC	-	-	TRBV4-1	TRBJ2-5
CASSSATGFYGYTF	TGTGCCAGCAGTTCAGCTACAGGGTTCTATGGCTACACCTTC	-	-	TRBV27	TRBJ1-2
CASSPPTANTEAFF	TGTGCCAGCTCACCACCGACAGCGAACACTGAAGCTTTCTTT	-	-	TRBV18	TRBJ1-1
CASSPTGGGTDTQYF	TGCGCCAGCAGCCCCACAGGGGGGGGAACAGATACGCAGTATTTT	-	-	TRBV4-3	TRBJ2-3
CASTAPTGGFGYTF	TGTGCCAGCACCGCCCCGACAGGGGGTTTTGGCTACACCTTC	-	TRBD1	TRBV3-1/TRBV3-2	TRBJ1-2
CASSFDSGINEKLFF	TGTGCCAGCAGCTTTGACAGTGGAATTAATGAAAAACTGTTTTTT	-	-	TRBV5-4	TRBJ1-4
CASSRRTGDEQYF	TGCGCCAGCAGCCGAAGGACAGGGGACGAGCAGTACTTC	once	TRBD1	TRBV5-1	TRBJ2-7
CASSLGTGGATLHF	TGTGCCAGCAGCCTCGGGACAGGGGGCGCGACCCTCCACTTT	-	TRBD1	TRBV3-1/TRBV3-2	TRBJ1-6
CASSQETSGLYEQYF	TGCGCCAGCAGCCAAGAAACTAGCGGGCTCTACGAGCAGTACTTC	-	TRBD2	TRBV4-1	TRBJ2-7
CASSLQALPPNTEAFF	TGTGCCAGCAGTTTACAGGCCTTACCCCCGAACACTGAAGCTTTCTTT	-	-	TRBV28	TRBJ1-1
CASSSRLEPQHF	TGTGCCAGCAGTTCGCGGCTTGAGCCCCAGCATTTT	-	-	TRBV5-6	TRBJ1-5
CASSPPAPLGLQYF	TGTGCCAGCTCACCCCCGGCACCCCTAGGTTTGCAGTACTTC	-	-	TRBV18	TRBJ2-7
CASTLGDTGYNVLTF	TGTGCCAGCACCTTAGGGGATACAGGCTACAACGTCCTGACTTTC	-	-	TRBV7-6	TRBJ2-6
CASSLVEIGYTF	TGTGCCAGCAGCTTAGTAGAGATCGGCTACACCTTC	-	-	TRBV13	TRBJ1-2
CASSLGSGDYGELFF	TGCGCCAGCAGCTTGGGCTCGGGGGATTACGGGGAGCTGTTTTTT	-	-	TRBV5-1	TRBJ2-2
CASSGANQPQHF	TGTGCCAGCAGTGGGGCTAATCAGCCCCAGCATTTT	-	-	TRBV2	TRBJ1-5
CASGTGRVENTIYF	TGCGCCAGCGGTACCGGCAGGGTCGAAAACACCATATATTTT	few	-	TRBV4-1	TRBJ1-3
CAISEPLGGGQETQYF	TGTGCCATCAGTGAGCCCCTGGGCGGGGGACAAGAGACCCAGTACTTC	few	TRBD2	TRBV10-3	TRBJ2-5